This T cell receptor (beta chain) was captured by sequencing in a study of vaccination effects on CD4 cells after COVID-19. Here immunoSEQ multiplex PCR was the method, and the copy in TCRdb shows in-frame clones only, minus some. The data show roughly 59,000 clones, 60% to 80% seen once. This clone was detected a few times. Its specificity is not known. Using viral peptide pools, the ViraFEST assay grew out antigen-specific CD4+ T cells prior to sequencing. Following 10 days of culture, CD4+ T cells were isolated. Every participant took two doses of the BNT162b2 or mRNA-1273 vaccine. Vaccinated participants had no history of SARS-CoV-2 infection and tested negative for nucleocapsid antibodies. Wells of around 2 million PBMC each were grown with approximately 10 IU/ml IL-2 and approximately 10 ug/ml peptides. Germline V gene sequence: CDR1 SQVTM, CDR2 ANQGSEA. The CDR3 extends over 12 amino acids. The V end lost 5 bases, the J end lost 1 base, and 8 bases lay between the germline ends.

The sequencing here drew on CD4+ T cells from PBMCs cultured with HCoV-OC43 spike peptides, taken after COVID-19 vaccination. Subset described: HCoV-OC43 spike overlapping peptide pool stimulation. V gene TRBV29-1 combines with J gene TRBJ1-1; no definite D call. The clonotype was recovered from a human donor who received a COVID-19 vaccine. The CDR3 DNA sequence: TGCAGCGTTCTACGGCAGAACACTGAAGCTTTCTTT. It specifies CSVLRQNTEAFF.